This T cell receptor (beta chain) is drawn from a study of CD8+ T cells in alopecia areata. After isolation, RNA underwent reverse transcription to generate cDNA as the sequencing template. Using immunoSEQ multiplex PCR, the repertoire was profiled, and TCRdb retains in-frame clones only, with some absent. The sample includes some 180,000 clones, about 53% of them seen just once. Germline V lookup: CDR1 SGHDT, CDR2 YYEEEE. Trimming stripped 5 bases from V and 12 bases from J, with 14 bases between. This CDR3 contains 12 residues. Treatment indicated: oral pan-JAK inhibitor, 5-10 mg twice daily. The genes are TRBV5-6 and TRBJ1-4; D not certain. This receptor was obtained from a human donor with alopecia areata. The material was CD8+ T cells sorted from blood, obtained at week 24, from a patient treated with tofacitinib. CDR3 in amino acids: CASSSSGLQLFF. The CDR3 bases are TGTGCCAGCAGTTCCTCGGGCCTTCAACTGTTTTTT.